This record covers a single TCR beta chain. These data come from a study of blood T cell repertoires in COVID-19. Original methodology: Estimated nucleated cell counts came from reference gene primer amplification. The table came from immunoSEQ multiplex PCR; TCRdb's copy has only in-frame clones and leaves some out. The V and J calls and clone size were taken over from that table, and D and trimming were inferred from the DNA. The data contain some 210,000 clones, 81% of them singletons. The study counted Cohort 3 donors as recovered given two negative PCRs, clearance, or symptom resolution. The germline V gene has CDR1 LNHDA and CDR2 SQIVND (reference sequence). The CDR3 runs 15 residues. The germline V and J ends were trimmed by 10 bases and 4 bases, with 17 bases remaining between them.

Material: PBMCs or T cells enriched from blood (not recorded which). This chain uses TRBV19 with TRBJ2-6; the D gene is possibly TRBD2 (6 bases). This TCR was sampled from a man aged 40-55 years who had recovered from COVID-19. The CDR3 here is CAIQGGDTGANVLTF. In nucleotides, the CDR3 is TGTGCCATTCAAGGAGGGGATACCGGGGCCAACGTCCTGACTTTC.